This T cell receptor beta chain comes out of a study of OX40 agonist ivuxolimab in advanced cancers. Overall study: Every 2 weeks, patients received ivuxolimab intravenously, dosed at 0.01 to 10 mg/kg. The group had a mean age of approximately 60 years, ranged from about 23 to 85, and was around 82% male. In three patients, partial responses were observed, one with hepatocellular carcinoma and two with cutaneous melanoma.

Whole-study results and caveats: The CD4+ and CD8+ T cells in the blood had expanded clonally by week 6 at 0.1 to 3.0 mg/kg.

Trimming shortened V by 3 bases and J by 0 bases, and 8 bases separated the two germline ends. This CDR3 is built from 13 residues. The germline V gene encodes CDR1 GTSNPN and CDR2 SVGIG (reference sequence). Clones were sequenced by immunoSEQ multiplex PCR, and TCRdb holds only the in-frame ones, with some missing. This sample has about 84,000 clones, with more than 75% found just once. This clone was counted only a few times. No antigen is known for it. The sample here was CD4+ or CD8+ T cells sorted from blood, taken in a trial of the OX40 agonist ivuxolimab. The origin of this receptor is an adult with an advanced solid tumor such as melanoma, head and neck, liver or kidney cancer. V and J are TRBV30 and TRBJ1-1, with D unclear. The CDR3 loop reads CAWRADMNTEAFF. CDR3 sequence (DNA): TGTGCCTGGAGAGCAGATATGAACACTGAAGCTTTCTTT.